This T cell receptor (beta chain) was retrieved from a study of Ad26.COV2.S vaccination and SARS-CoV-2 variants. For the study at large: Once, or twice with 56 days between doses, Ad26.COV2.S was given intramuscularly.

The assay was immunoSEQ multiplex PCR, and TCRdb's table has in-frame clones only and misses some. Counted here are 250,000 or so clones, approximately 90% occurring once; the ten biggest clones make up just under 3%. A note on this clone: Its antigen remains unknown.

The CDR3 is 13 residues long. Germline V gives CDR1 SGHDN, CDR2 FVKESK. The V end lost 5 bases, the J end lost 6 bases, and 12 bases lay between the germline ends. The treatment is: roughly 19 received Ad26.COV2.S at low or high dose, single or two shots; several received placebo; per-sample allocation not given. Day 63 following the first vaccine or placebo injection was when the samples were taken. Study-wide findings and caveats: Vaccinated individuals (as opposed to placebo recipients) had higher spike-specific TCR breadth. Recipients of either vaccine or placebo displayed similar breadth of non-spike TCRs.

This receptor was obtained from a person between 18 and 65 years old who received the Ad26.COV2.S COVID-19 vaccine or a placebo. The V call is TRBV14, the J call TRBJ2-3, with unresolved D. The specimen comprised peripheral blood, sampled in a trial of Ad26.COV2.S vaccine versus placebo. CDR3 amino acids: CASSGPFGDTQYF. CDR3 DNA sequence: TGTGCCAGCAGCGGCCCCTTTGGTGATACGCAGTATTTT.